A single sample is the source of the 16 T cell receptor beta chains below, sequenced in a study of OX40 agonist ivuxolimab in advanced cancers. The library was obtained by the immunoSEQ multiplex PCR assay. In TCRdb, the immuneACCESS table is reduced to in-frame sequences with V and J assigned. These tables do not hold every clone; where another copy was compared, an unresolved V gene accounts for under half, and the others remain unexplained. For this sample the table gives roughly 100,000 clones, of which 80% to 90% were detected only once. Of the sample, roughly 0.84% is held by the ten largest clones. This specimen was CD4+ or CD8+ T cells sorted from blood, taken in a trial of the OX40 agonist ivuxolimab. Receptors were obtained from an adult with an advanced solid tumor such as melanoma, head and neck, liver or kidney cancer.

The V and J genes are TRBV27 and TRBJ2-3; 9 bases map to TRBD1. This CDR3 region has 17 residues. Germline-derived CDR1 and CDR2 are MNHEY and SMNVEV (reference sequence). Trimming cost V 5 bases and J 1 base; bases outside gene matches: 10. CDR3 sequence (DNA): TGTGCCAGCAGTGGCCTTGGGACAGGGAGGGGCACAGATACGCAGTATTTT. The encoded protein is CASSGLGTGRGTDTQYF.

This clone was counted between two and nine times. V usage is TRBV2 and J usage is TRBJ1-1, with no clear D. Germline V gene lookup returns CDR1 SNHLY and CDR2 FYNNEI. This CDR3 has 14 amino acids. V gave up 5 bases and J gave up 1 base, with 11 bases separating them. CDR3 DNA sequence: TGTGCCAGCAGTTCGTCGAGGACGAACACTGAAGCTTTCTTT. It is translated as CASSSSRTNTEAFF.

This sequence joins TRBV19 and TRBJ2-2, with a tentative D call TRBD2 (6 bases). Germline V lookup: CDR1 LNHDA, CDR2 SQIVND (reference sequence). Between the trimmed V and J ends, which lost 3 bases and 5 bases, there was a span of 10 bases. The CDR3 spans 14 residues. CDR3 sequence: CASSMVAGTGELFF. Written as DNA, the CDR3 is TGTGCCAGTAGTATGGTCGCGGGAACCGGGGAGCTGTTTTTT.

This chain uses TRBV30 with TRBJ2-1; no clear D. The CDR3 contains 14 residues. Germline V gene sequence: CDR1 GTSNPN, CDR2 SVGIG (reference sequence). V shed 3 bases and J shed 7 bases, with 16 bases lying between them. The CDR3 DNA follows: TGTGCCTGGAGCCGAGCTGGCTTGGGGAATGAGCAGTTCTTC. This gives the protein CAWSRAGLGNEQFF.

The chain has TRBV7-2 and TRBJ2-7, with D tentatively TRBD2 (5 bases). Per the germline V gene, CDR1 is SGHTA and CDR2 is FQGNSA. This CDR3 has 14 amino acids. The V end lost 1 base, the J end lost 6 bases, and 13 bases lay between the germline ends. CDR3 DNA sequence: TGTGCCAGCAGCTTAGTTACACGAGGGTCCGAGCAGTACTTC. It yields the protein CASSLVTRGSEQYF. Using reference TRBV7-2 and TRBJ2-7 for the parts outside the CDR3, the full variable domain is GAGVSQSPSNKVTEKGKDVELRCDPISGHTALYWYRQSLGQGLEFLIYFQGNSAPDKSGLPSDRFSAERTGGSVSTLTIQRTQQEDSAVYLCASSLVTRGSEQYFGPGTRLTVT.

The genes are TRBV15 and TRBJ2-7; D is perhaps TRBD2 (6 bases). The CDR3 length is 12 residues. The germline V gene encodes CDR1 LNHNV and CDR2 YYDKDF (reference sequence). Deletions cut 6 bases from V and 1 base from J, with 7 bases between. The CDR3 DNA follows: TGTGCCACCAGGGGACTTTCCTACGAGCAGTACTTC. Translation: CATRGLSYEQYF.

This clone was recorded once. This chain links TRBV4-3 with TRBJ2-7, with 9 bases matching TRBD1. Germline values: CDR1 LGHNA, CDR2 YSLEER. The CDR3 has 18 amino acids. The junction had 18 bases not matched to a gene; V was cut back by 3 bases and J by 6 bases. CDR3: CASSHTLNRDRANGEQYF. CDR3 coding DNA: TGCGCCAGCAGCCATACCTTGAACCGGGACAGGGCGAATGGCGAGCAGTACTTC.

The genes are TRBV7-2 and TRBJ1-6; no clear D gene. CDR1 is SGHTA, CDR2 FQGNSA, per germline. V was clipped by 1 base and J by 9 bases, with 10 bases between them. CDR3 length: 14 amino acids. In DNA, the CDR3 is TGTGCCAGCAGCTTAGGGGTAATCGGTTCACCCCTCCACTTT. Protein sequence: CASSLGVIGSPLHF.

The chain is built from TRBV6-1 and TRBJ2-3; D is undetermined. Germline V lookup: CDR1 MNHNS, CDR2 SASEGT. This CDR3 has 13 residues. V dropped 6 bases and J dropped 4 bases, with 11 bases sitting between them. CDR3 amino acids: CASRASPSDTQYF. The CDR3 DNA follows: TGTGCCAGCAGGGCTTCTCCCTCAGATACGCAGTATTTT.

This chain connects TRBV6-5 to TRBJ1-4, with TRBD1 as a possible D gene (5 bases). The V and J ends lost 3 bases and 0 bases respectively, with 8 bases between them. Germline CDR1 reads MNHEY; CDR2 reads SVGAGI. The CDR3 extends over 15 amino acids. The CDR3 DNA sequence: TGTGCCAGCAGTTATCGGGGGGCAACTAATGAAAAACTGTTTTTT. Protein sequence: CASSYRGATNEKLFF.

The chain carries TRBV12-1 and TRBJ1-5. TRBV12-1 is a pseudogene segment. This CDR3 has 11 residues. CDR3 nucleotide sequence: TGTGCCAGCAGCTTTGGTCAGCCCCAGCATTTT. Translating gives CASSFGQPQHF.

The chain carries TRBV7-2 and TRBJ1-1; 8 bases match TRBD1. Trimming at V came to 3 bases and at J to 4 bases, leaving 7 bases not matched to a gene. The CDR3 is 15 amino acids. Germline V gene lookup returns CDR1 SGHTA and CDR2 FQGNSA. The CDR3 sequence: CASSFSRGLGTEAFF. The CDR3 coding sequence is TGTGCCAGCAGCTTCTCCAGGGGGCTGGGCACTGAAGCTTTCTTT.

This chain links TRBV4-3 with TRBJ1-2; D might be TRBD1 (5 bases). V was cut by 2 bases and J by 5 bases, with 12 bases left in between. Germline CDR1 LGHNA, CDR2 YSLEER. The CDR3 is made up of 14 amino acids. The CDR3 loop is CASSQYRTTYGYTF. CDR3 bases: TGCGCCAGCAGCCAATACCGGACAACTTATGGCTACACCTTC.

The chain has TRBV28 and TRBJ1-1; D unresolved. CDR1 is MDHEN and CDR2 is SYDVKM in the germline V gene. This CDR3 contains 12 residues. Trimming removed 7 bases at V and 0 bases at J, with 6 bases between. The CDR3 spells CASTKMNTEAFF. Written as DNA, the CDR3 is TGTGCCAGCACCAAAATGAACACTGAAGCTTTCTTT.

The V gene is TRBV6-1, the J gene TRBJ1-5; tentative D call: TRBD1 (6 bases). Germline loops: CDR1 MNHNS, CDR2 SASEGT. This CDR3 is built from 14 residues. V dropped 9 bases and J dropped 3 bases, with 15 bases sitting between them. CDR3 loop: CASTDGGLNQPQHF. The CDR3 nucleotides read TGTGCCAGTACAGACGGGGGGCTCAATCAGCCCCAGCATTTT.

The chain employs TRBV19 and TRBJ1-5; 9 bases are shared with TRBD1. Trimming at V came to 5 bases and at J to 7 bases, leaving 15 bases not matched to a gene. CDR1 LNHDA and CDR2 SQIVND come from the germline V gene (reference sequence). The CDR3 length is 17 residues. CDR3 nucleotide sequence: TGTGCCAGTAGTCTCGGACAGGGGAAGTCCACAAGCCAGCCCCAGCATTTT. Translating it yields CASSLGQGKSTSQPQHF.